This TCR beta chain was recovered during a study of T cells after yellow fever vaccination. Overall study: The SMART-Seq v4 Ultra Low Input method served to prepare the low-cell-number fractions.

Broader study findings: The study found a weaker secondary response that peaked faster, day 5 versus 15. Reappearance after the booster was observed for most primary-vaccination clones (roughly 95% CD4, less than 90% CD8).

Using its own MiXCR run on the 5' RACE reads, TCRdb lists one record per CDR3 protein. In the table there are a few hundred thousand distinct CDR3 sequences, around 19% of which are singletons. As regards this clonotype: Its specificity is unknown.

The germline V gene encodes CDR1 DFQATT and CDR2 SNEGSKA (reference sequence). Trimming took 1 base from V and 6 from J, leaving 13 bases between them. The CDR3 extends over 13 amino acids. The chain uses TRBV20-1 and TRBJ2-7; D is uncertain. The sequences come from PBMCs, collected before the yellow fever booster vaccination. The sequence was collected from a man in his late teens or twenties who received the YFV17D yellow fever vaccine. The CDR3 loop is CSARVGSGSEQYF. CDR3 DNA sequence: TGCAGTGCTAGAGTGGGGTCTGGCAGCGAGCAGTACTTC.